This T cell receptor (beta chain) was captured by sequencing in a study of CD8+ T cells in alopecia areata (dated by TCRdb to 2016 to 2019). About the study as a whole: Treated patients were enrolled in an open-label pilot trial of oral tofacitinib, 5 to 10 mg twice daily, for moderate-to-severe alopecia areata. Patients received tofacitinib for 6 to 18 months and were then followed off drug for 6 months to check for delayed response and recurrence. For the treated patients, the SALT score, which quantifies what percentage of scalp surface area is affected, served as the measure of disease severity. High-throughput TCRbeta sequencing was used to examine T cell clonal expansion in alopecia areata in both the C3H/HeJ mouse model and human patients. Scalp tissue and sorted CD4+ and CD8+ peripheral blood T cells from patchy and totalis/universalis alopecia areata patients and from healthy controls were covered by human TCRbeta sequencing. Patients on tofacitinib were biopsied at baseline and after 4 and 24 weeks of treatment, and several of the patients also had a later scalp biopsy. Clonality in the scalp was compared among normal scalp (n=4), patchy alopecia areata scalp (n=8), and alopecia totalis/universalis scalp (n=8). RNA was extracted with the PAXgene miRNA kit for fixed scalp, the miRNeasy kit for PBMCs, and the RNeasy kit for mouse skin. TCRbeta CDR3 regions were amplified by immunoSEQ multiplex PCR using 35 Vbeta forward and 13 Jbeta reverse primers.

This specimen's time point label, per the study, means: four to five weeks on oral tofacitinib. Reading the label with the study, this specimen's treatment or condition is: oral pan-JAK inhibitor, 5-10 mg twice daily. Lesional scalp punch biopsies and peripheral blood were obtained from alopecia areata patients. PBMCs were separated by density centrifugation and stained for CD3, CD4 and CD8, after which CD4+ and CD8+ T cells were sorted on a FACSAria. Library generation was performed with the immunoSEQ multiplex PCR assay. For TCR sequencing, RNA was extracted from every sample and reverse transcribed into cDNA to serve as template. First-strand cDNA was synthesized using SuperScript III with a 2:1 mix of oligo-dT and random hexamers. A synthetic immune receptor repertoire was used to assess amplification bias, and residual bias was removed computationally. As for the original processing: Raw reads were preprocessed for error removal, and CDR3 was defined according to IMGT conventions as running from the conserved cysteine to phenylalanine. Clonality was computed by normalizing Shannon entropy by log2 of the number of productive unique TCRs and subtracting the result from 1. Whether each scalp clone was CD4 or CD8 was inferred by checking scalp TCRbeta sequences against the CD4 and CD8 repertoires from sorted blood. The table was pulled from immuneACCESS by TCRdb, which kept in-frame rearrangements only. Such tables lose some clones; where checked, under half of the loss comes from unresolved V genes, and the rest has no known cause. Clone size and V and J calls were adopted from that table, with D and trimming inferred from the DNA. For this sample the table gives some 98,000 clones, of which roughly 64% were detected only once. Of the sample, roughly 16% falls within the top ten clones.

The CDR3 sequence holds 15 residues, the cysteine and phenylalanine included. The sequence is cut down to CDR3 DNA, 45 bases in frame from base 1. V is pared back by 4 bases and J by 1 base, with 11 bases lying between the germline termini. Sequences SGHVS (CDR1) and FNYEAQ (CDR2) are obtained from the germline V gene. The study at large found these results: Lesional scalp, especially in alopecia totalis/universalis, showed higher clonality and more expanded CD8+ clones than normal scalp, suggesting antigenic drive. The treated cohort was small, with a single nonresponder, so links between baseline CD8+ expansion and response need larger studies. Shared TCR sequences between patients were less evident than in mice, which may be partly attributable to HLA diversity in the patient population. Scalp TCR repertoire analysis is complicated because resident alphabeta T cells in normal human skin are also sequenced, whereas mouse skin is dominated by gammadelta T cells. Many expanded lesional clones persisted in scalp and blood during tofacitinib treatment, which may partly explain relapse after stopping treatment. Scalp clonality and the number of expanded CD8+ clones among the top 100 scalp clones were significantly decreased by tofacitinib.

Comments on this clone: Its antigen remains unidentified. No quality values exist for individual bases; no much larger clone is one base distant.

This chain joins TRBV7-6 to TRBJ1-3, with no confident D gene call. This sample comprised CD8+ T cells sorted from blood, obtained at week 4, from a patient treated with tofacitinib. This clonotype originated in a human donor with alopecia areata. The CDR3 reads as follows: CASSSYSDSGNTIYF. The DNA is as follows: TGTGCCAGCAGCTCGTACAGTGATTCTGGAAACACCATATATTTT.